This is a list of T cell receptor beta chains from one sample in a study of STAT5B mutations in CD4+ large granular lymphocyte leukemia. The table came from immunoSEQ multiplex PCR; TCRdb's copy has only in-frame clones and leaves some out. The sample lists 15,000 to 20,000 clones; 65% to 85% were seen once. The sequencing input was CD4+ T cells from blood buffy coats. These receptors all come from a human donor in good health. The CDR3 runs from the conserved cysteine through the conserved F or W. A D gene is named only where the DNA matches it firmly. The size entry is marked missing in some rows and otherwise reads once, few, many or a size class.

j_gene,v_gene,abundance,d_gene,CDR3nt,CDR3aa
TRBJ2-5,TRBV2,.,TRBD1,TGTGCCAGCAGTGGGAGGGACAGGGCCCCCCAAGAGACCCAGTACTTC,CASSGRDRAPQETQYF
TRBJ1-2,TRBV6-1,.,.,TGTGCCACCCTTACCCCTAGCTATGGCTACACCTTC,CATLTPSYGYTF
TRBJ2-1,TRBV11-3,.,TRBD1,TGTGCCAGCAGCGCACAGGGGGCGAAATACAATGAGCAGTTCTTC,CASSAQGAKYNEQFF
TRBJ2-3,TRBV25-1,.,.,TGTGCCAGCAGTGAATATAGGGGAGAAAGCACAGATACGCAGTATTTT,CASSEYRGESTDTQYF
TRBJ2-3,TRBV20-1,.,.,TGCAGTGCTCAGGATAGGGGTACGCAGTATTTT,CSAQDRGTQYF
TRBJ2-3,TRBV7-8,.,TRBD2,TGTGCCAGCAGCTTGGACTTCGGCCTAGCGGGCAGAGATACGCAGTATTTT,CASSLDFGLAGRDTQYF
TRBJ2-7,TRBV14,.,.,TGTGCCAGCAGCCAACGGGGGTACGAGCAGTACTTC,CASSQRGYEQYF
TRBJ2-7,TRBV11-2,.,.,TGTGCCAGCAGCCGTCGCGGCCGGGACTCCTATTACGAGCAGTACTTC,CASSRRGRDSYYEQYF
TRBJ2-7,TRBV27,.,.,TGTGCCAGCAGCTACGAGCAGTACTTC,CASSYEQYF
TRBJ1-3,TRBV30,.,.,TGTGCCTGGAGTGTAAAGGGGCTTGGTACGGTTGGAAACACCATATATTTT,CAWSVKGLGTVGNTIYF
TRBJ1-5,TRBV10-3,.,.,TGTGCCATCAGTGATCGGGCAGCCGAAAATCAGCCCCAGCATTTT,CAISDRAAENQPQHF
TRBJ2-1,TRBV6-5,.,TRBD2,TGTGCCAGCAGTTACTCGGGCGGGAGCGGAGATGAGCAGTTCTTC,CASSYSGGSGDEQFF
TRBJ1-2,TRBV4-1,.,.,TGCGCCAGCAGCCAGAGGGACGGAAACTATGGCTACACCTTC,CASSQRDGNYGYTF
TRBJ2-1,TRBV19,.,TRBD2,TGTGCCAGTAGTATAGGGACTAGCCCGAAAGGTGTGAATGAGCAGTTCTTC,CASSIGTSPKGVNEQFF
TRBJ2-2,TRBV7-2,.,.,TGTGCCAGCAGCCTTAGCGGTAACACCGGGGAGCTGTTTTTT,CASSLSGNTGELFF
TRBJ1-1,TRBV11-3,.,.,TGTGCCAGCAGCGAGACGCCGTACACTGAAGCTTTCTTT,CASSETPYTEAFF
TRBJ2-2,TRBV6-6,.,TRBD2,TGTGCCAGCAGTACCGGACTAGCGGGACCCGCCGGGGAGCTGTTTTTT,CASSTGLAGPAGELFF
TRBJ2-2,TRBV10-3,.,.,TGTGCCATCAGGGGGGGGGCAGATAACACCGGGGAGCTGTTTTTT,CAIRGGADNTGELFF
TRBJ2-3,TRBV5-1,.,.,TGCGCCAGCAGGTGGGGCCCTAGCACAGATACGCAGTATTTT,CASRWGPSTDTQYF
TRBJ1-5,TRBV7-8,few,.,TGTGCCAGCAGCCCAGACCGGAATCAGCCCCAGCATTTT,CASSPDRNQPQHF
TRBJ1-2,TRBV7-9,.,.,TGTGCCAGCAGCCTGGATGGTCAGGTCGGCTACACCTTC,CASSLDGQVGYTF
TRBJ2-2,TRBV19,.,.,TGTGCCAGTAGTAGAAAGGGCACCGGGGAGCTGTTTTTT,CASSRKGTGELFF
TRBJ1-4,TRBV6-1,.,.,TGTGCCAGCAGTGCGGAGGGGGGGCGGAATGAAAAACTGTTTTTT,CASSAEGGRNEKLFF
TRBJ2-1,TRBV11-2,.,.,TGTGCCAGCAGCTTAGGCAGGGGAGGCTACAATGAGCAGTTCTTC,CASSLGRGGYNEQFF
TRBJ1-1,TRBV6-6,.,TRBD1,TGTGCAGGGGGCAGGGCCGTCACTGAAGCTTTCTTT,CAGGRAVTEAFF
TRBJ2-5,TRBV11-3,.,.,TGTGCCAGCAGCTTAGAGAGAGGCGGGCCCCAGTACTTC,CASSLERGGPQYF
TRBJ2-2,TRBV19,.,.,TGTGCCAGTAGTATTGGGGGGCGAACCGGGGAGCTGTTTTTT,CASSIGGRTGELFF
TRBJ2-7,TRBV7-2,few,TRBD2,TGTGCCAGCAGTTTCACTAGCGGGTCCTACGAGCAGTACTTC,CASSFTSGSYEQYF
TRBJ1-5,TRBV9,.,.,TGTGCCAGCAGCGAAGACGGACGGAATAGCAATCAGCCCCAGCATTTT,CASSEDGRNSNQPQHF
TRBJ1-1,TRBV2,.,.,TGTGCCAGCAGTGAACGGACTGAAGCTTTCTTT,CASSERTEAFF
TRBJ2-7,TRBV10-3,.,.,TGTGCCATCATCGGAGGGTTCGACGAGCAGTACTTC,CAIIGGFDEQYF
TRBJ1-5,TRBV2,.,TRBD1,TGTGCCAGCAGGGACAGGGATTCAGCCCAGCCCCAGCATTTT,CASRDRDSAQPQHF
TRBJ2-7,TRBV6-5,.,.,TGTGCCAGCAGTTACAGCAGGGAAAGGAGGAACGAGCAGTACTTC,CASSYSRERRNEQYF
TRBJ2-1,TRBV9,.,TRBD2,TGTGCCAGCAGCGGCGATCGTCCGGGACTAGCATACAATGAGCAGTTCTTC,CASSGDRPGLAYNEQFF
TRBJ2-1,TRBV29-1,.,TRBD2,TGCAGCGTAAAAAACGGGACTAGCGGCAGGAGCTCCTACAATGAGCAGTTCTTC,CSVKNGTSGRSSYNEQFF
TRBJ1-1,TRBV9,.,.,TGTGCCAGCAGCGTAGGAGTCTTTGGGGTTATCGCTGAAGCTTTCTTT,CASSVGVFGVIAEAFF
TRBJ1-3,TRBV18,once,.,TGTGCCAGCTCACCCGCGGGCGACGGAAACACCATATATTTT,CASSPAGDGNTIYF
TRBJ2-2,TRBV6-5,once,.,TGTGCCAGCAGTTACTCTTGGGATTCGAACACCGGGGAGCTGTTTTTT,CASSYSWDSNTGELFF
TRBJ1-2,TRBV29-1,once,.,TGCAGCGTTGAAGATGTGGCCGCGAACCGGTATGGCTACACCTTC,CSVEDVAANRYGYTF
TRBJ2-1,TRBV7-2,few,.,TGTGCCAGCAGCCGGACGGTCTACAATGAGCAGTTCTTC,CASSRTVYNEQFF
TRBJ2-3,TRBV10-3,.,TRBD2,TGTGCCATCAGTGAGTCGTTGACTAGCGGGTCACCCACAGATACGCATTATTTT,CAISESLTSGSPTDTHYF
TRBJ2-2,TRBV18,few,.,TGTGCCAGCTCACAGAGAGTAGCGGCGAACACCGGGGAGCTGTTTTTT,CASSQRVAANTGELFF
TRBJ1-1,TRBV6-5,.,.,TGTGCCAGCAGGCGAGAAACAGGGCTGAACACTGAAGCTTTCTTT,CASRRETGLNTEAFF
TRBJ1-4,TRBV9,.,.,TGTGCCAGCAGCGTAGCGGACACTTTAAATGAAAAACTGTTTTTT,CASSVADTLNEKLFF
TRBJ1-2,TRBV27,.,TRBD1,TGTGCCAGCCGATGGGACAGGGGGCACGGCTACACCTTC,CASRWDRGHGYTF
TRBJ2-7,TRBV6-5,once,.,TGTGCCAGCAGCCCCTCCGGGGGCGAACCCTACGAGCAGTACTTC,CASSPSGGEPYEQYF
TRBJ1-2,TRBV7-9,.,.,TGTGCCAGCAGCTTAGCGGGGATAGACTATGGCTACACCTTC,CASSLAGIDYGYTF
TRBJ2-7,TRBV29-1,.,.,TGCAGCGTTGAAACCAACTACGAGCAGTACTTC,CSVETNYEQYF
TRBJ1-5,TRBV7-2,.,TRBD1,TGTGCCAGCAGTTCAGGGGGGGGTAGCAATCAGCCCCAGCATTTT,CASSSGGGSNQPQHF
TRBJ2-2,TRBV25-1,.,.,TGTGCCAGCAGTGATAGACGGGGTTCCGCCGGGGAGCTGTTTTTT,CASSDRRGSAGELFF
TRBJ2-1,TRBV9,.,TRBD2,TGTGCCAGCAGCGTCGGGGGGGCCCCCTTCGATGAGCAGTTCTTC,CASSVGGAPFDEQFF
TRBJ2-3,TRBV2,.,TRBD1,TGTGCCAGCAGTGAACCCGCCAGGCAGGGGGCAGATACGCAGTATTTT,CASSEPARQGADTQYF
TRBJ2-2,TRBV28,.,TRBD2,TGTGCCAGCCAGGAGGGAGGGGAGAACACCGGGGAGCTGTTTTTT,CASQEGGENTGELFF
TRBJ1-5,TRBV15,.,.,TGTGCCACCAGCAGAGATCTGGCCGGGAAGGCCCAGCATTTT,CATSRDLAGKAQHF
TRBJ2-4,TRBV2,.,.,TGTGCCAGCAGTGAAAGGTCAGCTGACAAAAACATTCAGTACTTC,CASSERSADKNIQYF
TRBJ1-4,TRBV15,.,.,TGTGCCACCAGCAGAGATAAGGCAGGGAGGGGGTCTAATGAAAAACTGTTTTTT,CATSRDKAGRGSNEKLFF
TRBJ2-5,TRBV7-8,.,TRBD1,TGTGCCAGCAGCCTGGGACAGGGGAAACCCCACCAAGAGACCCAGTACTTC,CASSLGQGKPHQETQYF
TRBJ2-7,TRBV15,.,TRBD1,TGTGCCACCAGCAGATCCGGGACAGGGGTAGGCGAGCAGTACTTC,CATSRSGTGVGEQYF
TRBJ1-2,TRBV9,.,.,TGTGCCAGCAGCTCAAGGGGGAGAGGGGTGGATGGCTACACCTTC,CASSSRGRGVDGYTF